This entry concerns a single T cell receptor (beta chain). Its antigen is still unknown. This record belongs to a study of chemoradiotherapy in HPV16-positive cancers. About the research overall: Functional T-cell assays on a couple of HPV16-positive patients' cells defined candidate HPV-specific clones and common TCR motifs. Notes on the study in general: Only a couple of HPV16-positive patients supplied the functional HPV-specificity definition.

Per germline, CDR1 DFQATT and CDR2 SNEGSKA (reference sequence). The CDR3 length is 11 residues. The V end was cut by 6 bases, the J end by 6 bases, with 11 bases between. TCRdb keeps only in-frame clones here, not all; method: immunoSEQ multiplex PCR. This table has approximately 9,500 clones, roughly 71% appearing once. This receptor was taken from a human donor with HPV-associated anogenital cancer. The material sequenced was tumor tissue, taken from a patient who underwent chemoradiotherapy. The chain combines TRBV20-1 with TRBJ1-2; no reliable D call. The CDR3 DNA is TGCAGTGCCCCTGAGCCCGATGGCTACACCTTC. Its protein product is CSAPEPDGYTF.